This is a list of T cell receptor beta chains from one sample in a study of cytomegalovirus exposure and HLA in healthy donors. Only in-frame clones appear in the TCRdb table, and some are missing; sequencing was by immunoSEQ multiplex PCR. The table includes 120,000 to 150,000 clones, nearly 85% detected once. Sample: PBMCs. The receptors shown here come from a male donor in good health and CMV-seronegative. The CDR3 runs from the conserved cysteine through the conserved F or W. A D gene is named only where the DNA matches it firmly. Part of the rows lack a size; the others show once, few, many or a class for expanded clones.

d_gene	v_gene	j_gene	abundance	CDR3nt	CDR3aa
.	TRBV5-8	TRBJ1-2	.	TGTGCCAGCAGCTTGGCCCGTTCAGACTCCGCCTATGGCTACACCTTC	CASSLARSDSAYGYTF
TRBD1	TRBV2	TRBJ1-6	few	TGTGCCAGCCGTGCCCTGGGACAGGGTAATTCACCCCTCCACTTT	CASRALGQGNSPLHF
TRBD1	TRBV4-1	TRBJ2-2	.	TGCGCCAGCAGCCAATATGATGGACAGGGTACCACCGGGGAGCTGTTTTTT	CASSQYDGQGTTGELFF
.	TRBV14	TRBJ2-7	once	TGTGCCAGCAGCCAAGTAATTGTCACTTACGAGCAGTACTTC	CASSQVIVTYEQYF
.	TRBV19	TRBJ2-7	.	TGTGCCAGTAGTATGATGTGGGGGCCTGCCTACGAGCAGTACTTC	CASSMMWGPAYEQYF
TRBD2	TRBV5-1	TRBJ2-3	.	TGCGCCAGCAGCTCCCTACCGGGAGCGGGAGTGGGCACAGATACGCAGTATTTT	CASSSLPGAGVGTDTQYF
.	TRBV7-9	TRBJ1-1	.	TGTGCCAGCAGCTTAGCAGGGGTTCGGACTGAAGCTTTCTTT	CASSLAGVRTEAFF
TRBD2	TRBV5-1	TRBJ2-1	.	TGCGCCAGCAGCATGACTAGCGGGGGGCCGGGTGAGCAGTTCTTC	CASSMTSGGPGEQFF
.	TRBV5-6	TRBJ1-2	.	TGTGCCAGCAGCTTGCCGGGACACCTTCGTAACTATGGCTACACCTTC	CASSLPGHLRNYGYTF
TRBD2	TRBV30	TRBJ2-1	.	TGTGCCTGGAGTGTCCCGCGGACTAGCGGAAGGAATGAGCAGTTCTTC	CAWSVPRTSGRNEQFF
.	TRBV9	TRBJ2-1	.	TGTGCCAGCAGCGTAGGCGTTACGCCCTCCAATGAGCAGTTCTTC	CASSVGVTPSNEQFF
TRBD1	TRBV19	TRBJ2-2	.	TGCGCCAGTAGTATCGACAGGGGAGGCACCGGGGAGCTGTTTTTT	CASSIDRGGTGELFF
.	TRBV7-9	TRBJ1-4	few	TGTGCCAGCAGCTCTACGCAGGGGACCCCATCGGAAAAACTGTTTTTT	CASSSTQGTPSEKLFF
TRBD1	TRBV9	TRBJ1-3	once	TGTGCCAGCAGCGCCCACAGGGGGCCTGGAAACACCATATATTTT	CASSAHRGPGNTIYF
TRBD1	TRBV5-1	TRBJ2-6	once	TGCGCCAGCAGCTTGGCAACCGGGACAGGGGACTTCTCTGGGGCCAACGTCCTGACTTTC	CASSLATGTGDFSGANVLTF
TRBD1	TRBV30	TRBJ1-5	.	TGTGCCTGGACAGGGGCCACAGGGGACAATCAGCCCCAGCATTTT	CAWTGATGDNQPQHF
TRBD2	TRBV28	TRBJ2-7	.	TGTGCCAGCAGTAGAACTAGCGGCCCCTACGAGCAGTACTTC	CASSRTSGPYEQYF
.	TRBV7-6	TRBJ2-3	once	TGTGCCAGCAGCTGGAGCAGGGAGGCCCCAACCCGCACAGATACGCAGTATTTT	CASSWSREAPTRTDTQYF
TRBD2	TRBV9	TRBJ2-7	.	TGTGCCAGCAGCGTAGGGTGGGATCCTTATAGCGGGAGGATCTACGAGCAGTACTTC	CASSVGWDPYSGRIYEQYF
.	TRBV2	TRBJ1-1	few	TGTGCCAGCAGTTGGACAGTTATGAACACTGAAGCTTTCTTT	CASSWTVMNTEAFF
.	TRBV19	TRBJ1-5	.	TGTGCCAGTAGTATAGGTCGGGGATCCAATCAGCCCCAGCATTTT	CASSIGRGSNQPQHF
TRBD2	TRBV11-3	TRBJ2-3	.	TGTGCCAGCAGCCCGGGGACTAGCGGTCGAGGCACAGATACGCAGTATTTT	CASSPGTSGRGTDTQYF
TRBD2	TRBV7-9	TRBJ2-7	.	TGTTCCAGCAGCTCAGTCACTAGCGGGGGGCTCGAGCAGTACTTC	CSSSSVTSGGLEQYF
.	TRBV5-4	TRBJ1-1	.	TGTGCCAGCAGACCTTGGGGGGGTATTGACACTGAAGCTTTCTTT	CASRPWGGIDTEAFF
TRBD1	TRBV13	TRBJ1-2	.	TGTGCCAGCAGGCGTGGACAGGGGGTAGGCTACACCTTC	CASRRGQGVGYTF
.	TRBV27	TRBJ2-5	once	TGTGCCAGCAGTTCTAGCGCGTATCGGGAGACCCAGTACTTC	CASSSSAYRETQYF
TRBD2	TRBV7-9	TRBJ2-3	.	TGTGCCAGCAGCTTAGTAGGAGCGGGGGGCAAGTATTTT	CASSLVGAGGKYF